This T cell receptor (beta chain) was documented in a study of response to subunit inactivated influenza vaccine. CDR1 is SGHVS and CDR2 is FQNEAQ in the germline V gene. V was pared by 5 bases and J by 2 bases, with 13 bases between. CDR3 length: 15 residues. One entry per CDR3 protein results from TCRdb running MiXCR on the RT-PCR reads. The sample lists about 650,000 distinct CDR3 sequences; about a sixth were seen once. This clonotype was observed a few times. Its antigen is still unknown. Study-wide results and limits: The authors put forward the suggestion that each seasonal influenza vaccination may bring in only a limited number of new T cells.

The V and J genes are TRBV7-8 and TRBJ1-5, with D unclear. Sequenced material: PBMCs from blood, taken about 12 days after vaccination. The TCR sequence derives from a man aged 45-65 years who received an inactivated influenza vaccine. The CDR3 protein is CASSPSRAGNQPQHF. DNA of the CDR3: TGTGCCAGCAGCCCCTCGAGGGCCGGCAATCAGCCCCAGCATTTT. Combining the CDR3 with reference TRBV7-8 and TRBJ1-5 gives the whole variable domain GAGVSQSPRYKVAKRGQDVALRCDPISGHVSLFWYQQALGQGPEFLTYFQNEAQLDKSGLPSDRFFAERPEGSVSTLKIQRTQQEDSAVYLCASSPSRAGNQPQHFGDGTRLSIL.